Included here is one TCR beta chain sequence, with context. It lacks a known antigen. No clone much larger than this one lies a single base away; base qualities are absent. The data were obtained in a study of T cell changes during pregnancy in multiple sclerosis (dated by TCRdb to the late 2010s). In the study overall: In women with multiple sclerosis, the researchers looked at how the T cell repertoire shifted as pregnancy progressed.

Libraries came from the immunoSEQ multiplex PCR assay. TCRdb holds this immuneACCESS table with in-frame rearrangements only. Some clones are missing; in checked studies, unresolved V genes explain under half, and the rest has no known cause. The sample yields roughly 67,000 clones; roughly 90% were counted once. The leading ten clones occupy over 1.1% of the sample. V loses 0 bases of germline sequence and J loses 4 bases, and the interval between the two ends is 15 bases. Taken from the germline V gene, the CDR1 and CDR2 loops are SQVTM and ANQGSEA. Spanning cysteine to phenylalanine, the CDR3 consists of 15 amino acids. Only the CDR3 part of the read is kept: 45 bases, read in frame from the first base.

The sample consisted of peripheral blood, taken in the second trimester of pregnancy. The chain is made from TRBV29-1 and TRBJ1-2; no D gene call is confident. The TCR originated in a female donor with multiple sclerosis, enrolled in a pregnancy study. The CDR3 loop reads CSVEDDRLRGYGYTF. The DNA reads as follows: TGCAGCGTTGAAGACGACCGACTCCGGGGCTATGGCTACACCTTC.